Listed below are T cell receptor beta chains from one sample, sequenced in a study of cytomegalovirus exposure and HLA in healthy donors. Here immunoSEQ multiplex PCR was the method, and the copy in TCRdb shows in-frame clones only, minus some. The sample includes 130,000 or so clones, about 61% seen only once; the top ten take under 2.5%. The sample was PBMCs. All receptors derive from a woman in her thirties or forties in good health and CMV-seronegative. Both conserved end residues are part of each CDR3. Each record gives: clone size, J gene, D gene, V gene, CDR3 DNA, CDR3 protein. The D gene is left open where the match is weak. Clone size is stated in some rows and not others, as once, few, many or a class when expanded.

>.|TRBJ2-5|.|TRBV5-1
TGCGCCAGCAGCTTGGCCCAGAAGGAGCGGAAGACCCAGTACTTC
CASSLAQKERKTQYF
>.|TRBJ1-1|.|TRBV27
TGTGCCAGCAGTTTCCTCGGGGGGGGCACTGAAGCTTTCTTT
CASSFLGGGTEAFF
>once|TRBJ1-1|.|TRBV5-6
TGTGCCAGCAGCGTCCTCGGGAGGACTGAAGCTTTCTTT
CASSVLGRTEAFF
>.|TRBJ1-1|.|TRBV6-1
TGTGCCAGCAGTGAAAATGCAGTCTCGAACACTGAAGCTTTCTTT
CASSENAVSNTEAFF
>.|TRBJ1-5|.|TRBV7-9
TGTGCCAGCAGCTTCGGGGGTGCTCAGCCCCAGCATTTT
CASSFGGAQPQHF
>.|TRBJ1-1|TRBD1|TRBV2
TGTGCCAGCAAACAGGGGAGGAACACTGAAGCTTTCTTT
CASKQGRNTEAFF
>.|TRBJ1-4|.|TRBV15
TGTGCCACCAGCAGAGGCGCGGGGGATTTGCCTGAAAAACTGTTTTTT
CATSRGAGDLPEKLFF
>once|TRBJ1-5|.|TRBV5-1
TGCGCCAGCAGTTCCGGGACGGAGGGGAATCAGCCCCAGCATTTT
CASSSGTEGNQPQHF
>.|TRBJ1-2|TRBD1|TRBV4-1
TGCGCCAGCTTCCCACAGGGACGCAAGGGGGCTGACAATGGCTACACCTTC
CASFPQGRKGADNGYTF
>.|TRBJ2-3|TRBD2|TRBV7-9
TGTGCCAGCAGCTCGAGCGGGGGGGTGCCAGATACGCAGTATTTT
CASSSSGGVPDTQYF
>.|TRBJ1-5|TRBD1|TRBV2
TGTGCCAGCGGGGCCGGGACAGGGAATCAGCCCCAGCATTTT
CASGAGTGNQPQHF
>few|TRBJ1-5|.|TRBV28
TGTGCCAGCAGTTTATTGGGAGGGGATTGGAGCAATCAGCCCCAGCATTTT
CASSLLGGDWSNQPQHF
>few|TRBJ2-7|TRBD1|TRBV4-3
TGCGCCAGCAGCCAAGAAGACAGGGGGTCCGAGCAGTACTTC
CASSQEDRGSEQYF
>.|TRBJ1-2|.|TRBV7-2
TGTGCCAGCAGTCAAATGGGCAGGGACTATGGCTACACCTTC
CASSQMGRDYGYTF
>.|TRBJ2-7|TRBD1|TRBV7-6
TGTGCCAGCAGCTCGGACAGGTCGGACGAGCAGTACTTC
CASSSDRSDEQYF
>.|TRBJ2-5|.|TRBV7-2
TGTGCCAGCAGCTTACTGACTAGGGAAGAGACCCAGTACTTC
CASSLLTREETQYF
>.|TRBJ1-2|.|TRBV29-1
TGCAGCGTTGATACAGGGTTCTATGGCTACACCTTC
CSVDTGFYGYTF
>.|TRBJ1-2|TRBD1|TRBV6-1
TGTGCCAGCAGGGGGGGACAGGGATATGGCTACACCTTC
CASRGGQGYGYTF
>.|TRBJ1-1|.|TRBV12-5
TGTGCTAGTGGTTTGGTAGGGGTGGTCACTGAAGCTTTCTTT
CASGLVGVVTEAFF
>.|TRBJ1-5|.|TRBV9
TGTGCCAGCAGCAAACAGGGACAATTTTCGCCCCAGCATTTT
CASSKQGQFSPQHF
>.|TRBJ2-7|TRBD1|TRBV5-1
TGCGCCAGCAGCCCTGCAGCCGGGACAGGGAGGTACGAGCAGTACTTC
CASSPAAGTGRYEQYF
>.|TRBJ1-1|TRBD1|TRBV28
TGTGCCAGCAGTCCTCCGGACAGGGAGTGGGCTGAAGCTTTCTTT
CASSPPDREWAEAFF
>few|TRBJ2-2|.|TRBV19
TGTGCCAGTAGTATTAGGGGGGGCACCGGGGAGCTGTTTTTT
CASSIRGGTGELFF